The sequence of this T cell receptor (beta chain) was determined in a study of T cell repertoires in cytomegalovirus infection. Study summary: HLA-C-restricted CMV epitopes, recently identified, and well-studied HLA-B-restricted ones were used by the study. Public TCR beta signatures marked donors with CMV infection and the matching HLA.

A single record per CDR3 protein comes from TCRdb applying MiXCR to the reads. Of some 100,000 distinct CDR3 sequences in the sample, around 30% were seen once. This clonotype was observed at least ten times. What it binds is unknown. Overall study findings and caveats: In two of eight donors, the top clonotype was HLA-C-restricted CMV-specific. Accumulated public TCR beta family frequency recognized individuals carrying CMV together with the relevant HLA.

This TCR was sampled from a human donor in good health (CMV status not recorded). Some clones in this sample may be carry-over from other donors' samples. Sequencing used CD8+ T cells from cultured PBMCs, obtained from culture after CMV antigen stimulation.

The CDR3 loop reads CASSLDSGGQSTDTQYF. CDR3 sequence (DNA): TGTGCCAGCAGCTTAGACAGCGGGGGCCAAAGCACAGATACGCAGTATTTT. This chain joins TRBV7-2 and TRBJ2-3, with TRBD2 identical over 8 bases. From germline, CDR1 is SGHTA and CDR2 FQGNSA. Trimming at V came to 1 base and at J to 0 bases, leaving 6 bases not matched to a gene. There are 17 residues in the CDR3.